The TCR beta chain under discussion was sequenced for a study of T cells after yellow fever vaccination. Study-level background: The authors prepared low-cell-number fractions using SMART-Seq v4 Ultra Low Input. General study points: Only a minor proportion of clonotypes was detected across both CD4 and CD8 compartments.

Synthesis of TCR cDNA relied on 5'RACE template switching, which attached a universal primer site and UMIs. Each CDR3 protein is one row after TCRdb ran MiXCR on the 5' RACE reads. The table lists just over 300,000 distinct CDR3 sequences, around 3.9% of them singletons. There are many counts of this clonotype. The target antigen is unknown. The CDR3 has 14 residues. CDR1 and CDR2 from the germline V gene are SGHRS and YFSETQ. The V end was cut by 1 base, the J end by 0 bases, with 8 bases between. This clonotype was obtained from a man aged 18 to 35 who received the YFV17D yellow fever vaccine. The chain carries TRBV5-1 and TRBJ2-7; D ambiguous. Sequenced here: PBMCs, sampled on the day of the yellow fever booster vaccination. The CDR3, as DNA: TGCGCCAGCAGCTTGTTTAGGAGCTCCTACGAGCAGTACTTC. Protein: CASSLFRSSYEQYF. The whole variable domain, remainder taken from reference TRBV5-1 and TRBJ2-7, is KAGVTQTPRYLIKTRGQQVTLSCSPISGHRSVSWYQQTPGQGLQFLFEYFSETQRNKGNFPGRFSGRQFSNSRSEMNVSTLELGDSALYLCASSLFRSSYEQYFGPGTRLTVT.